Presented here are 32 T cell receptor beta chains from one specimen sequenced in a study of cytomegalovirus exposure and HLA in healthy donors. PCR amplification relied on 60 Vbeta primers (plus 13 Jbeta primers). Libraries were prepared by immunoSEQ multiplex PCR; TCRdb keeps only in-frame clonotypes and omits some of them. The sample consists of around 200,000 clones, 80% to 85% of them appearing once. The sample consisted of PBMCs. The receptors here all came from a man aged 35 to 55 in good health and CMV-seropositive.

V usage is TRBV10-3 and J usage is TRBJ2-7, with 10 bases matching TRBD1. V dropped 3 bases and J dropped 5; count of bases not matched to a gene: 7. The V gene's germline CDR1 is ENHRY and CDR2 SYGVKD. The CDR3 runs 15 residues. Here the CDR3 reads CAISDVGTGVHEQYF. In DNA form, the CDR3 reads TGTGCCATCAGTGACGTCGGGACAGGGGTCCACGAGCAGTACTTC.

CDR3 sequence: CSARGLGEKLFF. CDR3 DNA: TGCAGCGCTCGGGGATTGGGAGAAAAACTGTTTTTT. V and J are TRBV29-1 and TRBJ1-4; D gene unclear. V lost 7 bases and J lost 8, with 14 bases in between. Germline lookup yields CDR1 SQVTM and CDR2 ANQGSEA. The CDR3 covers 12 residues.

V and J are TRBV5-1 and TRBJ1-1, with D possibly being TRBD1 (5 bases). The CDR3 covers 14 residues. V was cut by 0 bases and J by 1 base, with 7 bases left in between. Germline assignment: CDR1 SGHRS and CDR2 YFSETQ. The CDR3 coding sequence is TGCGCCAGCAGCTTGGGCGGGGCGAACACTGAAGCTTTCTTT. As protein: CASSLGGANTEAFF.

CDR3: CASSLRTLAGGDTDTQYF. CDR3 sequence (DNA): TGTGCCAGCAGCTTGAGAACACTAGCGGGGGGGGACACAGATACGCAGTATTTT. The V call is TRBV7-2, the J call TRBJ2-3, with 13 bases that match TRBD2. V trimming: 3 bases; J trimming: 2 bases; junction bases outside the gene matches: 8. Per the germline V gene, CDR1 is SGHTA and CDR2 is FQGNSA. The CDR3 contains 18 residues. The full variable domain, in which reference TRBV7-2 and TRBJ2-3 provide the parts outside the CDR3, is GAGVSQSPSNKVTEKGKDVELRCDPISGHTALYWYRQSLGQGLEFLIYFQGNSAPDKSGLPSDRFSAERTGGSVSTLTIQRTQQEDSAVYLCASSLRTLAGGDTDTQYFGPGTRLTVL.

The chain is built from TRBV7-6 and TRBJ2-5; TRBD2 matches at 8 bases. The end of the DNA aligns better with TRBJ2-7, so the J call may be wrong. CDR1 is SGHVS, CDR2 FNYEAQ, per germline. The CDR3 is 20 amino acids. The CDR3 spells CASSLTHGGGGSARGYEQYF. As DNA, the CDR3 is TGTGCCAGCAGCTTAACCCACGGTGGCGGGGGGTCGGCCCGGGGCTACGAGCAGTACTTC.

V is TRBV2 and J is TRBJ2-3; 10 bases line up with TRBD1. The V gene end was trimmed by 6 bases and the J gene end by 4 bases; junction bases not matched to a gene: 7. The germline V gene encodes CDR1 SNHLY and CDR2 FYNNEI. The CDR3 spans 15 residues. This chain's CDR3 is CASSLDRGQADTQYF. Written as DNA, the CDR3 is TGTGCCAGCAGCCTCGACAGGGGGCAAGCAGATACGCAGTATTTT.

The genes are TRBV10-1 and TRBJ2-7; 7 bases agree with TRBD1. Per the germline V gene, CDR1 is WNHNN and CDR2 is SYGVQD (reference sequence). J was trimmed by 0 bases and V by 5 bases; bases with no gene match: 10. The CDR3 runs to 16 residues. The CDR3 reads CASSLPGQRRSYEQYF. The DNA for the CDR3 is TGCGCCAGCAGTTTACCGGGACAGAGACGCTCCTACGAGCAGTACTTC.

The chain carries TRBV21-1 and TRBJ1-5; the tabulated D call, TRBD1, remains unverified against the DNA. TRBV21-1 is a pseudogene. The CDR3 has 17 amino acids. The CDR3 region has the DNA TGTGCCGCAGAGGACAGGAAGCTACCAATGAAGGGTCAGCCCCAGCATTTT. Its translation: CAAEDRKLPMKGQPQHF.

V and J are TRBV7-9 and TRBJ1-1, with D uncertain. Germline V CDR1 and CDR2: SEHNR, FQNEAQ (reference sequence). This CDR3 comprises 13 residues. V was pared by 5 bases and J by 0 bases, with 7 bases between. The CDR3 DNA is TGTGCCAGCAGCCCGTATATGAACACTGAAGCTTTCTTT. It translates to CASSPYMNTEAFF.

Details on this clone: Other nucleotide sequences from this sample produce the same CDR3. In DNA form, the CDR3 reads TGTGCCAGCAGTTACTCGGGAGCAACTAATGAAAAACTGTTTTTT. It codes for CASSYSGATNEKLFF. This chain connects TRBV6-5 to TRBJ1-4; D is undetermined. CDR1 and CDR2 (germline): MNHEY, SVGAGI. This CDR3 is 15 amino acids long. Trimming stripped 0 bases from V and 0 bases from J, with 5 bases between.

The V and J genes are TRBV7-8 and TRBJ1-4, with 8 bases identical to TRBD1. This CDR3 comprises 14 residues. Germline values: CDR1 SGHVS, CDR2 FQNEAQ. Germline trimming cut 5 bases from V and 6 bases from J; bases unmatched to any gene: 5. CDR3 sequence (DNA): TGTGCCAGCAGCGCCACAGGGGGTCATGAAAAACTGTTTTTT. Translating it yields CASSATGGHEKLFF.

V gene TRBV27 combines with J gene TRBJ2-5, with 8 bases aligning to TRBD1. CDR1 is MNHEY, CDR2 SMNVEV, per germline (reference sequence). The CDR3 contains 15 residues. Germline trimming cut 4 bases from V and 1 base from J; bases unmatched to any gene: 5. CDR3 DNA sequence: TGTGCCAGCAGTTGGGGGACAGGTAGCCAAGAGACCCAGTACTTC. Encoded protein: CASSWGTGSQETQYF.

The chain is built from TRBV5-1 and TRBJ2-7, with 11 bases identical to TRBD2. Germline V gene data show CDR1 as SGHRS and CDR2 as YFSETQ. Trimming cost V 1 base and J 2 bases; bases outside gene matches: 14. The length of the CDR3 is 19 residues. The CDR3 is CASSLPAILAGGPTYEQYF. DNA for the CDR3: TGCGCCAGCAGCTTGCCAGCTATTTTAGCGGGGGGGCCCACCTACGAGCAGTACTTC.

The rearrangement links TRBV2 to TRBJ1-1; D is ambiguous. Trimming removed 1 base from V and 2 bases from J, with 5 bases in between. Germline loops: CDR1 SNHLY, CDR2 FYNNEI. The length of the CDR3 is 13 residues. Here the CDR3 DNA reads TGTGCCAGCAGTGAAGGACACAACACTGAAGCTTTCTTT. Translation: CASSEGHNTEAFF.

This clone came up once. The gene calls are TRBV7-8 and TRBJ2-1; 11 bases align to TRBD2. The CDR3 is 18 amino acids. J lost 0 bases, V lost 4 bases, and 8 bases had no gene match. Germline values: CDR1 SGHVS, CDR2 FQNEAQ. CDR3 in amino acids: CASSYLAGGLSSYNEQFF. In DNA form, the CDR3 reads TGTGCCAGCAGCTACCTAGCGGGGGGACTGAGCTCCTACAATGAGCAGTTCTTC.

This rearrangement joins TRBV19 to TRBJ1-1; D is undetermined. The V gene's germline CDR1 is LNHDA and CDR2 SQIVND (reference sequence). V lost 3 bases and J lost 0, with 8 bases in between. This CDR3 is built from 14 residues. The CDR3 protein is CASSIREMNTEAFF. Here the CDR3 DNA reads TGTGCCAGTAGTATTCGGGAGATGAACACTGAAGCTTTCTTT.

This clone has a single count. The gene calls are TRBV2 and TRBJ2-5, with a weak D call TRBD2 (5 bases). CDR3 length: 13 amino acids. CDR1 is SNHLY, CDR2 FYNNEI, per germline. Trimming took off 3 bases at V and 2 bases at J, with 7 bases between the two ends. DNA of the CDR3: TGTGCCAGCAGTGACGGGAATCAAGAGACCCAGTACTTC. Protein: CASSDGNQETQYF.

This clone was picked up a small number of times. The chain links TRBV5-5 to TRBJ2-4, with 8 bases identical to TRBD2. The CDR3 length is 15 residues. V lost 4 bases and J lost 1; bases outside the gene matches: 4. CDR1 is SGHKS, CDR2 YYEKEE, per germline (reference sequence). CDR3 bases: TGTGCCAGCAGCACGGGGGGGCGGGCCAAAAACATTCAGTACTTC. Protein sequence: CASSTGGRAKNIQYF.

Of note for this clone: Other DNA sequences in the sample encode the same CDR3. The CDR3 region is CASSPPGTGVDTQYF. The CDR3 region has the DNA TGTGCCAGCAGTCCCCCCGGGACAGGGGTAGATACGCAGTATTTT. The V call is TRBV27, the J call TRBJ2-3, with TRBD1 matching 10 bases. CDR3 length: 15 amino acids. The V and J ends lost 5 bases and 5 bases, in that order; junction bases with no gene match: 7. Germline assignment: CDR1 MNHEY and CDR2 SMNVEV (reference sequence).

The chain employs TRBV2 and TRBJ1-2; 9 positions match TRBD1. Germline V gives CDR1 SNHLY, CDR2 FYNNEI. Losses at the gene ends were 7 bases for V and 8 bases for J; bases not matched to a gene: 8. The CDR3 spans 13 residues. CDR3 residues: CASTDRGYNGYTF. The CDR3 region has the DNA TGTGCCAGCACCGACAGGGGGTATAACGGCTACACCTTC.

The V call is TRBV6-1, the J call TRBJ2-7, with 7 bases identical to TRBD2. The V and J ends lost 5 bases and 2 bases, in that order; junction bases with no gene match: 12. The CDR3 runs 16 residues. Germline lookup yields CDR1 MNHNS and CDR2 SASEGT. CDR3 amino acids: CASSQGEGRPTYEQYF. The CDR3 nucleotides read TGTGCCAGCAGTCAAGGGGAGGGGAGGCCCACCTACGAGCAGTACTTC.

The genes are TRBV9 and TRBJ2-7, with a weak D call TRBD1 (6 bases). V lost 6 bases and J 7 bases, leaving 17 bases between the germline ends. The germline CDR1 and CDR2 sequences are SGDLS and YYNGEE. The CDR3 spans 13 residues. CDR3 coding DNA: TGTGCCAGCACCACAGGGCCCACCGGGGAGCAGTACTTC. Protein sequence: CASTTGPTGEQYF.

The chain uses TRBV13 and TRBJ2-1; 8 nucleotides line up with TRBD2. V shed 2 bases and J 4 bases; nucleotides not matched to a gene: 7. This CDR3 has 16 amino acids. CDR1 is PRHDT, CDR2 FYEKMQ, per germline (reference sequence). CDR3 region: CASSLTPSGGYNEQFF. CDR3 DNA: TGTGCCAGCAGCTTAACCCCCAGCGGGGGATACAATGAGCAGTTCTTC.

The chain recombines TRBV7-6 with TRBJ2-5; D is unresolved. This CDR3 is 14 amino acids long. V lost 2 bases, J lost 5 bases, and 12 bases lay in between. Germline V CDR1 and CDR2: SGHVS, FNYEAQ. The CDR3 region is CASSLLGTGETQYF. CDR3 coding DNA: TGTGCCAGCAGCTTACTCGGCACGGGTGAGACCCAGTACTTC.

This rearrangement joins TRBV6-5 to TRBJ1-1; 9 nucleotides match TRBD1. The germline V gene encodes CDR1 MNHEY and CDR2 SVGAGI. The junction had 5 bases not matched to a gene; V was cut back by 2 bases and J by 4 bases. This CDR3 is built from 15 residues. CDR3 sequence reads: CASSYPAGQGTEAFF. The CDR3 coding sequence is TGTGCCAGCAGTTACCCCGCGGGACAGGGCACTGAAGCTTTCTTT.

The rearrangement links TRBV27 to TRBJ1-6; 9 bases are shared with TRBD1. There are 16 residues in the CDR3. The germline gives CDR1 MNHEY, CDR2 SMNVEV (reference sequence). V lost 5 bases, J lost 2 bases, and 4 bases stayed unmatched. CDR3 in DNA: TGTGCCAGCAGTCCACAGGGGGCCCCCTATAATTCACCCCTCCACTTT. Translating it yields CASSPQGAPYNSPLHF.

The chain couples TRBV4-2 to TRBJ1-1; TRBD1 agrees at 7 bases. CDR3 length: 16 residues. V shed 1 base and J 0 bases; nucleotides not matched to a gene: 5. Germline CDR1 is LGHNA and CDR2 is YNFKEQ. CDR3 nucleotide sequence: TGTGCCAGCAGCCAAGTCTCCGGACAGGTGAACACTGAAGCTTTCTTT. Translated: CASSQVSGQVNTEAFF.

The chain couples TRBV7-2 to TRBJ1-1; D gene unclear. The CDR3 runs 12 residues. Germline lookup yields CDR1 SGHTA and CDR2 FQGNSA. Trimming left V 5 bases short and J 4 bases short, with 8 bases between. For the CDR3, the DNA is TGTGCCAGCAGCCCACTAGGCACTGAAGCTTTCTTT. Translation: CASSPLGTEAFF.

The V and J genes are TRBV11-2 and TRBJ1-1, with a tentative D call TRBD1 (5 bases). V dropped 5 bases and J dropped 0 bases, with 13 bases sitting between them. From germline, CDR1 is SGHAT and CDR2 FQNNGV. This CDR3 spans 15 amino acids. The CDR3 protein is CASSPPGGMNTEAFF. The CDR3 nucleotides are TGTGCCAGCAGCCCTCCGGGGGGAATGAACACTGAAGCTTTCTTT.

This clone was found once. The rearrangement uses TRBV10-2 and TRBJ1-1, with unresolved D. Trimming shortened V by 3 bases and J by 5 bases, and 10 bases separated the two germline ends. The germline gives CDR1 WSHSY, CDR2 SAAADI. This CDR3 is 13 amino acids long. CDR3 DNA: TGCGCCAGCAGTGACACTGCGGGGACTGAAGCTTTCTTT. Its translation: CASSDTAGTEAFF.

The chain couples TRBV19 to TRBJ1-1; D is ambiguous. This CDR3 spans 15 amino acids. Trimming removed 3 bases from V and 1 base from J, with 12 bases in between. CDR1 is LNHDA, CDR2 SQIVND, per germline (reference sequence). In nucleotides, the CDR3 is TGTGCCAGTAGTATGAGTCTTCGGGGGAACACTGAAGCTTTCTTT. It codes for CASSMSLRGNTEAFF.

This chain links TRBV6-5 with TRBJ2-3, with 8 bases identical to TRBD2. Germline V gives CDR1 MNHEY, CDR2 SVGAGI. J gave up 3 bases and V 5 bases, and 4 bases lay outside the gene matches. The length of the CDR3 is 14 residues. The CDR3 reads CASSSGGRTDTQYF. In DNA, the CDR3 is TGTGCCAGCAGTAGCGGGGGTCGTACAGATACGCAGTATTTT.